This TCR beta chain was observed in a study of T cells in Graves' hyperthyroidism and ophthalmopathy. Trimming removed 2 bases from V and 3 bases from J; junction bases left unmatched: 9. The CDR3 has 16 amino acids. CDR1 is DFQATT and CDR2 is SNEGSKA in the germline V gene (reference sequence). This clonotype was counted between two and nine times. There were TCR beta CDR3 regions amplified from RNA transcripts. TCR CDR3 regions were first amplified by RT-PCR with HTBI primers. TCRdb reprocessed the multiplex PCR reads with MiXCR, giving one entry per CDR3 protein. The data hold about 640,000 distinct CDR3 sequences, with around 15% observed a single time.

Sequenced: blood. The chain joins TRBV20-1 to TRBJ2-1; 8 bases map to TRBD1. The sequence came from a woman in her forties or fifties with Graves' ophthalmopathy. CDR3 region: CSARMHGQGYYNEQFF. DNA of the CDR3: TGCAGTGCTAGAATGCACGGACAGGGCTACTACAATGAGCAGTTCTTC.